These 13 T cell receptor beta chains were sequenced from one sample in a study of blood T cell repertoires in COVID-19. Only in-frame clones appear in the TCRdb table, and some are missing; sequencing was by immunoSEQ multiplex PCR. The sample gives approximately 460,000 clones, about 88% of which show up once; about 0.91% is in the top ten. Sequencing used peripheral blood. All receptors come from a young man with COVID-19, enrolled during active disease.

The chain recombines TRBV5-1 with TRBJ2-6; TRBD2 is a possible D gene (6 bases). V dropped 5 bases and J dropped 0 bases, with 15 bases sitting between them. Per germline, CDR1 SGHRS and CDR2 YFSETQ. The CDR3 length is 17 residues. Here the CDR3 reads CASRERVGSSGANVLTF. For the CDR3, the DNA is TGCGCCAGCAGGGAGCGGGTTGGATCCTCTGGGGCCAACGTCCTGACTTTC.

To note about this clone: Additional DNA sequences in this sample encode the identical CDR3. This chain connects TRBV5-1 to TRBJ1-1; TRBD1 is a possible D gene (5 bases). Germline V gene data show CDR1 as SGHRS and CDR2 as YFSETQ. CDR3 size: 13 residues. V lost 1 base and J 5 bases, leaving 9 bases between the germline ends. CDR3 sequence reads: CASSLLGGTEAFF. The CDR3 DNA reads TGCGCCAGCAGCTTGTTGGGGGGGACTGAAGCTTTCTTT. Drawing the rest from reference TRBV5-1 and TRBJ1-1, the complete variable domain is KAGVTQTPRYLIKTRGQQVTLSCSPISGHRSVSWYQQTPGQGLQFLFEYFSETQRNKGNFPGRFSGRQFSNSRSEMNVSTLELGDSALYLCASSLLGGTEAFFGQGTRLTVV.

The chain couples TRBV2 to TRBJ1-1; TRBD1 might be the D (6 bases). This CDR3 has 13 amino acids. Trimming took 6 bases from V and 6 from J, leaving 14 bases between them. Germline loops: CDR1 SNHLY, CDR2 FYNNEI. The DNA of the CDR3 is TGTGCCAGCAGCTACAGGGTTAACCCTGAAGCTTTCTTT. It specifies CASSYRVNPEAFF.

The chain employs TRBV19 and TRBJ2-3; D is possibly TRBD2 (5 bases). The CDR3 consists of 15 residues. V was pared by 7 bases and J by 2 bases, with 16 bases between. Germline CDR1 LNHDA, CDR2 SQIVND (reference sequence). The CDR3, as DNA: TGTGCCAGTACCACGGACGGGGATTTCACAGATACGCAGTATTTT. It codes for CASTTDGDFTDTQYF.

Comment on this clone: Other DNA sequences within the sample encode an identical CDR3. This chain links TRBV3-1 (or the pseudogene TRBV3-2) with TRBJ2-5, with TRBD2 as a possible D gene (5 bases). Per germline, CDR1 LGHDT and CDR2 YNNKEL (reference sequence). This CDR3 is 12 amino acids long. Trimming took 1 base from V and 5 from J, leaving 5 bases between them. The CDR3 region has the DNA TGTGCCAGCAGCCAAGGGGAGGAGACCCAGTACTTC. It is translated as CASSQGEETQYF.

V and J are TRBV7-9 and TRBJ2-2; D is unclear. The V end lost 1 base, the J end lost 7 bases, and 10 bases lay between the germline ends. This CDR3 is 14 amino acids long. The germline CDR1 and CDR2 sequences are SEHNR and FQNEAQ (reference sequence). Here the CDR3 DNA reads TGTGCCAGCAGCTTAGGGCTTACGATCGGGGAGCTGTTTTTT. Encoded protein: CASSLGLTIGELFF.

CDR3 in DNA: TGTGCCAGCAGTTTAAGAACGGGATGGGTGGAGCAGTACTTC. As protein: CASSLRTGWVEQYF. V and J are TRBV6-2 or TRBV6-3 and TRBJ2-7, with D possibly matching TRBD2 (5 bases). The CDR3 is 14 residues long. With 4 bases removed from V and 7 bases from J, the gap between germline ends came to 17 bases. Germline CDR1 MNHEY, CDR2 SVGEGT.

The CDR3 DNA reads as TGTGCCAGCAGCTTACAAGGGTTCCGGGGCACTGAAGCTTTCTTT. This codes for CASSLQGFRGTEAFF. V is TRBV7-9 and J is TRBJ1-1; D gene ambiguous. This CDR3 comprises 15 residues. Germline CDR1 SEHNR, CDR2 FQNEAQ (reference sequence). Trimming took 2 bases from V and 4 from J, leaving 14 bases between them.

The V and J genes are TRBV3-1 (or the pseudogene TRBV3-2) and TRBJ2-5; the match to TRBD2 covers 11 bases. Germline lookup yields CDR1 LGHDT and CDR2 YNNKEL (reference sequence). The V and J ends lost 0 bases and 4 bases, in that order; junction bases with no gene match: 4. The CDR3 sequence is 16 residues long. This CDR3 is CASSQDGSGGVETQYF. The CDR3 nucleotides are TGTGCCAGCAGCCAAGATGGTAGCGGGGGGGTAGAGACCCAGTACTTC.

This chain uses TRBV4-1 with TRBJ2-7; D gene ambiguous. The CDR3 sequence is 13 residues long. In germline, CDR1 is MGHRA, CDR2 YSYEKL. Trimming removed 1 base from V and 3 bases from J, with 7 bases in between. CDR3 bases: TGCGCCAGCAGCCAAGTCATACTCTACGAGCAGTACTTC. Protein: CASSQVILYEQYF.

J is TRBJ1-1 and V is TRBV14; 10 bases map to TRBD1. The V gene's germline CDR1 is SGHDN and CDR2 FVKESK. With V trimmed by 0 bases and J by 0 bases, 10 bases remained unmatched. The CDR3 is 19 residues long. This CDR3 reads CASSQEWGRGQGMNTEAFF. CDR3 coding DNA: TGTGCCAGCAGCCAAGAGTGGGGTAGGGGACAGGGGATGAACACTGAAGCTTTCTTT.

CDR3 DNA sequence: TGCAGCGTTGATAGCGGGGGAACAGATACGCAGTATTTT. Residues: CSVDSGGTDTQYF. The rearrangement joins TRBV29-1 to TRBJ2-3; 9 bases match TRBD2. This CDR3 contains 13 residues. The germline V gene encodes CDR1 SQVTM and CDR2 ANQGSEA. The J segment lost 3 bases and the V segment lost 3 bases, leaving 1 base of the junction unmatched.

This clone occurred once. The gene calls are TRBV25-1 and TRBJ1-3; maybe TRBD1 (5 bases). This CDR3 has 15 amino acids. Germline assignment: CDR1 MGHDK and CDR2 SYGVNS. V was trimmed by 6 bases and J by 0 bases, leaving 12 bases between them. The CDR3 protein is CASSPQGLSGNTIYF. CDR3 nucleotides: TGTGCCAGCAGCCCCCAGGGACTCTCTGGAAACACCATATATTTT.